The next 22 T cell receptor beta chains were all read from a single sample in a study of blood T cell repertoires in COVID-19. Data came from immunoSEQ multiplex PCR; TCRdb stores just in-frame clones and leaves some out. The sample holds about 100,000 clones, 85% seen once. The sample taken for sequencing was peripheral blood. Every receptor here comes from a man over 45 with active or convalescent COVID-19.

J is TRBJ2-1 and V is TRBV7-9; TRBD2 aligns across 8 bases. This CDR3 contains 15 residues. The germline V gene has CDR1 SEHNR and CDR2 FQNEAQ (reference sequence). The V segment lost 0 bases and the J segment 7 bases; nucleotides outside the gene matches: 5. CDR3 in amino acids: CASSLAGTSFNEQFF. The CDR3 nucleotides read TGTGCCAGCAGCTTAGCAGGGACTAGTTTTAATGAGCAGTTCTTC.

Only a few counts were recorded for this clone. The V and J genes are TRBV11-2 and TRBJ1-6; TRBD1 matches at 7 bases. Germline CDR1 SGHAT, CDR2 FQNNGV. The CDR3 has 14 residues. The J segment lost 6 bases and the V segment lost 5 bases, leaving 4 bases of the junction unmatched. The CDR3 nucleotides read TGTGCCAGCAGCCCAGGGGGTAGTAATTCACCCCTCCACTTT. It is translated as CASSPGGSNSPLHF. Variable domain in full (rest from reference TRBV11-2 and TRBJ1-6): EAGVAQSPRYKIIEKRQSVAFWCNPISGHATLYWYQQILGQGPKLLIQFQNNGVVDDSQLPKDRFSAERLKGVDSTLKIQPAKLEDSAVYLCASSPGGSNSPLHFGNGTRLTVT.

This chain uses TRBV5-1 with TRBJ1-6; a possible D gene is TRBD1 (6 bases). Trimming pared 4 bases from V and 7 bases from J, leaving 12 bases between. Germline V lookup: CDR1 SGHRS, CDR2 YFSETQ. This CDR3 has 14 residues. CDR3 bases: TGCGCCAGCAGCCTACAGGGAGGGAATTCACCCCTCCACTTT. This sequence encodes CASSLQGGNSPLHF.

This chain connects TRBV4-2 to TRBJ2-3; TRBD2 agrees at 9 bases. The germline V gene encodes CDR1 LGHNA and CDR2 YNFKEQ. This CDR3 contains 18 residues. The V gene end was trimmed by 0 bases and the J gene end by 2 bases; junction bases not matched to a gene: 9. The chain's CDR3 is CASSQDGSGRFYTDTQYF. CDR3 bases: TGTGCCAGCAGCCAAGATGGGAGCGGGAGGTTTTACACAGATACGCAGTATTTT.

The V and J genes are TRBV11-2 and TRBJ1-1; no clear D gene. Trimming left V 1 base short and J 1 base short, with 7 bases between. The CDR3 length is 14 residues. The germline V gene has CDR1 SGHAT and CDR2 FQNNGV. CDR3 coding DNA: TGTGCCAGCAGCTTAGGCCTAGGGAACACTGAAGCTTTCTTT. Its protein is CASSLGLGNTEAFF.

The chain carries TRBV30 and TRBJ2-5; a weak D match, TRBD2 (5 bases). CDR1 and CDR2 (germline): GTSNPN, SVGIG (reference sequence). The V and J ends lost 0 bases and 5 bases respectively, with 16 bases between them. The CDR3 totals 15 residues. For the CDR3, the DNA is TGTGCCTGGAGTGTAGGGTCAGTAAGGGAGGAGACCCAGTACTTC. Protein product: CAWSVGSVREETQYF.

The rearrangement joins TRBV6-1 to TRBJ2-5; D might be TRBD2 (7 bases). The V gene lost 2 bases and the J gene lost 0 bases, with 16 bases spanning the gap. The CDR3 runs to 17 residues. Germline V gene lookup returns CDR1 MNHNS and CDR2 SASEGT. CDR3 region: CASSEIWGGRDQETQYF. CDR3 DNA sequence: TGTGCCAGCAGTGAAATTTGGGGGGGGCGCGACCAAGAGACCCAGTACTTC.

A few counts support this clone. This rearrangement joins TRBV6-5 to TRBJ1-3; tentative D call: TRBD1 (6 bases). Germline V gene data show CDR1 as MNHEY and CDR2 as SVGAGI. CDR3 length: 14 amino acids. Trimming pared 4 bases from V and 3 bases from J, leaving 10 bases between. CDR3 nucleotide sequence: TGTGCCAGCAGTTTAGGGGGGGTTGGAAACACCATATATTTT. Encoded protein: CASSLGGVGNTIYF.

This chain links TRBV7-6 with TRBJ2-6; 10 bases agree with TRBD1. The CDR3 is 16 residues long. V dropped 5 bases and J dropped 4; count of bases not matched to a gene: 5. Germline-derived CDR1 and CDR2 are SGHVS and FNYEAQ. CDR3 sequence (DNA): TGTGCCAGCAGCCGGACAGGGGGGGACGGGGCCAACGTCCTGACTTTC. It specifies CASSRTGGDGANVLTF.

A single count supports this clone. The chain carries TRBV25-1 and TRBJ2-3; TRBD2 might be the D (6 bases). CDR1 and CDR2 (germline): MGHDK, SYGVNS. This CDR3 region has 15 residues. Trimming took 3 bases from V and 5 from J, leaving 15 bases between them. CDR3 residues: CASSEEGSSRDTQYF. In nucleotides, the CDR3 is TGTGCCAGCAGTGAGGAGGGGAGTTCCAGAGATACGCAGTATTTT.

The chain links TRBV24-1 to TRBJ2-1, with 10 positions matching TRBD2. With V trimmed by 4 bases and J by 8 bases, 4 bases remained unmatched. This CDR3 region has 14 residues. Germline V lookup: CDR1 KGHDR, CDR2 SFDVKD. The CDR3 here is CATSEASGSDEQFF. CDR3 DNA: TGTGCCACCAGTGAGGCTAGCGGGAGCGATGAGCAGTTCTTC.

The chain links TRBV18 to TRBJ1-4, with TRBD1 matching 9 bases. Trimming removed 1 base from V and 7 bases from J; junction bases left unmatched: 4. Per germline, CDR1 KGHSH and CDR2 LQKENI. The CDR3 has 15 residues. The CDR3 sequence: CASSPRDRASEKLFF. The CDR3 nucleotides read TGTGCCAGCTCACCACGGGACAGGGCAAGTGAAAAACTGTTTTTT.

The rearrangement joins TRBV5-4 to TRBJ2-1; 12 bases match TRBD2. The CDR3 has 14 residues. Per the germline V gene, CDR1 is SGHNT and CDR2 is YYREEE (reference sequence). Unmatched junction bases numbered 7, after V lost 7 bases and J lost 8 bases. The CDR3, as DNA: TGTGCCAGCCAACTAGCGGGAGGACGGGATGAGCAGTTCTTC. It translates to CASQLAGGRDEQFF.

This clone was found a few times. The chain employs TRBV24-1 and TRBJ2-7; D may be TRBD2 (5 bases). V lost 4 bases and J 6 bases, leaving 15 bases between the germline ends. This CDR3 has 14 residues. Germline V gives CDR1 KGHDR, CDR2 SFDVKD. Here the CDR3 DNA reads TGTGCCACCAGTGACACTACGCAACTAGGCGAGCAGTACTTC. It encodes CATSDTTQLGEQYF.

This clone has a handful of counts. The V call is TRBV6-2 or TRBV6-3, the J call TRBJ1-1, with 9 bases that match TRBD1. This CDR3 is built from 14 residues. J lost 1 base, V lost 5 bases, and 2 bases had no gene match. Germline V gene data show CDR1 as MNHEY and CDR2 as SVGEGT. The CDR3 DNA follows: TGTGCCAGCAGTGAGACAGGGGGGAACACTGAAGCTTTCTTT. The encoded protein is CASSETGGNTEAFF.

This chain joins TRBV3-1 (or the pseudogene TRBV3-2) and TRBJ2-1; possibly TRBD2 for D (5 bases). The CDR3 runs 14 residues. Germline CDR1 is LGHDT and CDR2 is YNNKEL (reference sequence). V lost 10 bases and J lost 8, with 21 bases in between. CDR3 nucleotide sequence: TGTGCCACTGGAGGCAACAATATAGGCGATGAGCAGTTCTTC. It translates to CATGGNNIGDEQFF.

The chain is built from TRBV30 and TRBJ1-1; D is perhaps TRBD1 (6 bases). The germline CDR1 and CDR2 sequences are GTSNPN and SVGIG (reference sequence). The CDR3 is 13 amino acids. V was clipped by 3 bases and J by 2 bases, with 10 bases between them. CDR3 amino acids: CAWRSQGNTEAFF. The CDR3 DNA reads as TGTGCCTGGAGGTCACAGGGAAACACTGAAGCTTTCTTT.

This clone showed up just a few times. CDR3 bases: TGTGCCAGCAGCCATATTGAACTCCTTTACAGCGAGCAGTACTTC. Protein product: CASSHIELLYSEQYF. The chain carries TRBV14 and TRBJ2-7; D unclear. Trimming left V 3 bases short and J 6 bases short, with 18 bases between. CDR3 length: 15 amino acids. The germline CDR1 and CDR2 sequences are SGHDN and FVKESK.

The V and J genes are TRBV18 and TRBJ2-2; D is unclear. Germline assignment: CDR1 KGHSH and CDR2 LQKENI. With 3 bases removed from V and 3 bases from J, the gap between germline ends came to 11 bases. This CDR3 is 15 amino acids long. This CDR3 is CASSPKAEDTGELFF. DNA for the CDR3: TGTGCCAGCTCACCTAAGGCCGAGGACACCGGGGAGCTGTTTTTT.

The chain uses TRBV19 and TRBJ1-1; D uncertain. CDR1 and CDR2 from the germline V gene are LNHDA and SQIVND (reference sequence). Trimming removed 2 bases from V and 7 bases from J, with 11 bases in between. This CDR3 is built from 13 residues. For the CDR3, the DNA is TGTGCCAGTAGTATAACCGAGGCCCTTGAAGCTTTCTTT. Translating gives CASSITEALEAFF.

This clone has a handful of counts. The genes are TRBV27 and TRBJ2-1; 14 bases are shared with TRBD2. J was trimmed by 10 bases and V by 5 bases; bases with no gene match: 7. The CDR3 covers 15 residues. Germline CDR1 and CDR2: MNHEY and SMNVEV (reference sequence). CDR3 in amino acids: CASSGTSGRWGEQFF. The CDR3 DNA follows: TGTGCCAGCAGTGGGACTAGCGGGAGATGGGGGGAGCAGTTCTTC.

Only a few counts were recorded for this clone. The chain has TRBV12-3 or TRBV12-4 and TRBJ1-2, with 7 bases identical to TRBD1. The ends lost 1 base at V and 9 bases at J; junction bases unmatched: 5. The CDR3 runs 13 residues. CDR3 DNA sequence: TGTGCCAGCAGTTTAGAGGGGGCTACGAGCTACACCTTC. Protein product: CASSLEGATSYTF.